These 28 T cell receptor beta chains were all obtained from the same sample, sequenced in a study of OX40 agonist ivuxolimab in advanced cancers. Clones were sequenced by immunoSEQ multiplex PCR, and TCRdb holds only the in-frame ones, with some missing. The sample includes 130,000 or so clones, 90% of them seen just once. The sample consisted of CD4+ or CD8+ T cells sorted from blood, taken in a trial of the OX40 agonist ivuxolimab. Receptors were obtained from an adult with an advanced solid tumor such as melanoma, head and neck, liver or kidney cancer.

The J gene is TRBJ2-2, the V gene TRBV18; D gene uncertain. Germline V gene lookup returns CDR1 KGHSH and CDR2 LQKENI. Trimming took off 6 bases at V and 2 bases at J, with 16 bases between the two ends. CDR3 length: 16 residues. CDR3: CASSPRRKGNTGELFF. CDR3 bases: TGTGCCAGCTCCCCTAGAAGGAAGGGCAACACCGGGGAGCTGTTTTTT.

The DNA of the CDR3 is TGTGCCAGCAGCCAAGCCTTTTCTGGAAACACCATATATTTT. This encodes CASSQAFSGNTIYF. The chain links TRBV5-5 to TRBJ1-3; D is unclear. CDR3 length: 14 residues. Germline CDR1 reads SGHKS; CDR2 reads YYEKEE (reference sequence). V was pared by 4 bases and J by 1 base, with 9 bases between.

This chain connects TRBV15 to TRBJ2-4; D gene ambiguous. V lost 4 bases and J lost 5, with 12 bases in between. The CDR3 totals 14 residues. Germline values: CDR1 LNHNV, CDR2 YYDKDF (reference sequence). The CDR3 spells CATSTRQTQNIQYF. As DNA, the CDR3 is TGTGCCACCAGCACTAGACAAACCCAAAACATTCAGTACTTC.

The chain recombines TRBV5-1 with TRBJ1-1; TRBD1 aligns across 8 bases. Per germline, CDR1 SGHRS and CDR2 YFSETQ. This CDR3 has 16 amino acids. V lost 3 bases and J lost 2; bases outside the gene matches: 9. The CDR3 nucleotides read TGCGCCAGCAGCTGGAAATCCGGGACAGGCAACACTGAAGCTTTCTTT. This sequence encodes CASSWKSGTGNTEAFF.

The J gene is TRBJ2-1, the V gene TRBV11-3; D tentatively reads TRBD1 or TRBD2 (7 bases each). The germline gives CDR1 SGHNT, CDR2 YENEEA. There are 15 residues in the CDR3. Trimming took 4 bases from V and 0 from J, leaving 10 bases between them. CDR3 loop: CASSSGGVSYNEQFF. For the CDR3, the DNA is TGTGCCAGCAGCTCAGGGGGGGTCTCCTACAATGAGCAGTTCTTC.

This clone has a single count. The rearrangement joins TRBV4-1 to TRBJ2-2; a possible D gene is TRBD1 (6 bases). This CDR3 is built from 17 residues. CDR1 is MGHRA, CDR2 YSYEKL, per germline. Trimming cost V 4 bases and J 3 bases, with 18 bases left between them. The chain's CDR3 is CASSPPRGSLDTGELFF. DNA for the CDR3: TGCGCCAGCAGCCCGCCTAGGGGGAGTTTGGACACCGGGGAGCTGTTTTTT.

The chain has TRBV11-2 and TRBJ2-7; TRBD2 aligns across 10 bases. There are 17 residues in the CDR3. Trimming at V came to 2 bases and at J to 4 bases, leaving 11 bases not matched to a gene. CDR1 and CDR2 (germline): SGHAT, FQNNGV. The CDR3 coding sequence is TGTGCCAGCAGCTTAAGACCGTCCGGGACTAGCGTTTACGAGCAGTACTTC. It yields the protein CASSLRPSGTSVYEQYF.

V is TRBV30 and J is TRBJ1-2; no clear D gene. The germline V and J ends were trimmed by 6 bases and 7 bases, with 12 bases remaining between them. The CDR3 length is 11 residues. Germline loops: CDR1 GTSNPN, CDR2 SVGIG (reference sequence). DNA for the CDR3: TGTGCCTGCCACCTCGGGTTTGGCTACACCTTC. It is translated as CACHLGFGYTF.

The chain is built from TRBV19 and TRBJ1-5, with D unclear. Germline CDR1 is LNHDA and CDR2 is SQIVND (reference sequence). This CDR3 has 12 amino acids. Trimming removed 1 base from V and 5 bases from J, with 3 bases in between. The DNA of the CDR3 is TGTGCCAGTAGTATAGTCGATCAGCCCCAGCATTTT. Encoded protein: CASSIVDQPQHF. The complete variable domain, with remaining parts taken from reference TRBV19 and TRBJ1-5, reads DGGITQSPKYLFRKEGQNVTLSCEQNLNHDAMYWYRQDPGQGLRLIYYSQIVNDFQKGDIAEGYSVSREKKESFPLTVTSAQKNPTAFYLCASSIVDQPQHFGDGTRLSIL.

V and J are TRBV7-9 and TRBJ1-4; possibly TRBD1 for D (6 bases). Deletions cut 6 bases from V and 3 bases from J, with 20 bases between. Germline values: CDR1 SEHNR, CDR2 FQNEAQ (reference sequence). The CDR3 consists of 17 residues. CDR3 amino acids: CASSKGVGAGANEKLFF. The CDR3 coding sequence is TGTGCCAGCAGTAAAGGCGTGGGGGCTGGGGCTAATGAAAAACTGTTTTTT.

J is TRBJ2-7 and V is TRBV6-1; D is possibly TRBD2 (6 bases). This CDR3 comprises 12 residues. Per germline, CDR1 MNHNS and CDR2 SASEGT. V lost 8 bases, J lost 0 bases, and 8 bases lay in between. The CDR3 region has the DNA TGTGCCAGCGGGGGGACCTCCTACGAGCAGTACTTC. It is translated as CASGGTSYEQYF.

V gene TRBV28 combines with J gene TRBJ2-7, with D possibly being TRBD2 (6 bases). Germline V gene sequence: CDR1 MDHEN, CDR2 SYDVKM. V lost 6 bases and J 4 bases, leaving 22 bases between the germline ends. The CDR3 loop spans 16 amino acids. The CDR3 nucleotides are TGTGCCAGCAGGAAAGGAGGGGAAAACCCAGGGTACGAGCAGTACTTC. This sequence encodes CASRKGGENPGYEQYF.

The chain joins TRBV2 to TRBJ1-5, with 9 bases identical to TRBD1. Losses at the gene ends were 6 bases for V and 5 bases for J; bases not matched to a gene: 5. The CDR3 is made up of 14 amino acids. CDR1 SNHLY and CDR2 FYNNEI come from the germline V gene. CDR3 sequence: CASRATGGDQPQHF. CDR3 bases: TGTGCCAGCAGAGCGACAGGGGGGGATCAGCCCCAGCATTTT.

This chain uses TRBV12-5 with TRBJ2-7; TRBD2 matches at 9 bases. The J segment lost 5 bases and the V segment lost 5 bases, leaving 7 bases of the junction unmatched. Germline V gene lookup returns CDR1 LGHNT and CDR2 FRNRAP. The CDR3 has 14 residues. CDR3 amino acids: CASGPGTSYHEQYF. The DNA of the CDR3 is TGTGCTAGTGGTCCCGGGACTAGCTATCACGAGCAGTACTTC. Filled out from reference TRBV12-5 and TRBJ2-7, the complete variable domain reads DARVTQTPRHKVTEMGQEVTMRCQPILGHNTVFWYRQTMMQGLELLAYFRNRAPLDDSGMPKDRFSAEMPDATLATLKIQPSEPRDSAVYFCASGPGTSYHEQYFGPGTRLTVT.

The chain uses TRBV29-1 and TRBJ2-7; 7 bases agree with TRBD1. CDR1 and CDR2 from the germline V gene are SQVTM and ANQGSEA. Trimming cost V 4 bases and J 2 bases; bases outside gene matches: 8. This CDR3 has 14 amino acids. The CDR3: CSVVLRQGTYEQYF. The CDR3 DNA reads as TGCAGCGTTGTCCTTCGACAGGGCACCTACGAGCAGTACTTC.

This chain uses TRBV10-3 with TRBJ1-1; 9 positions agree with TRBD1. The V segment lost 6 bases and the J segment 7 bases; nucleotides outside the gene matches: 12. The CDR3 has 15 residues. CDR1 and CDR2 from the germline V gene are ENHRY and SYGVKD. Written as DNA, the CDR3 is TGTGCCATCAGCACAAACAGGGACAGGGAGCTTGAAGCTTTCTTT. Residues: CAISTNRDRELEAFF.

The gene calls are TRBV6-5 and TRBJ2-1; D is undetermined. The V gene lost 8 bases and the J gene lost 9 bases, with 8 bases spanning the gap. The germline V gene has CDR1 MNHEY and CDR2 SVGAGI. This CDR3 region has 10 residues. This CDR3 is CASGRGEQFF. CDR3 coding DNA: TGTGCCAGCGGGCGAGGTGAGCAGTTCTTC.

The chain uses TRBV5-1 and TRBJ2-7; unclear D gene. Trimming pared 0 bases from V and 3 bases from J, leaving 4 bases between. The CDR3 contains 12 residues. Germline V gene lookup returns CDR1 SGHRS and CDR2 YFSETQ. The chain's CDR3 is CASSLDHYEQYF. CDR3 coding DNA: TGCGCCAGCAGCTTGGACCACTACGAGCAGTACTTC.

The V call is TRBV19, the J call TRBJ2-7; possibly TRBD2 for D (5 bases). CDR1 is LNHDA, CDR2 SQIVND, per germline (reference sequence). The V end was cut by 3 bases, the J end by 3 bases, with 15 bases between. The CDR3 is made up of 15 amino acids. CDR3 coding DNA: TGTGCCAGTAGTATTTTCCGCTCGGGGATCTACGAGCAGTACTTC. This gives the protein CASSIFRSGIYEQYF.

This clone appeared a few times. The gene calls are TRBV7-6 and TRBJ2-1; D uncertain. The germline V gene encodes CDR1 SGHVS and CDR2 FNYEAQ. CDR3 size: 14 residues. The germline V and J ends were trimmed by 8 bases and 8 bases, with 19 bases remaining between them. The CDR3 region is CASRTDAAVHEQFF. The CDR3 nucleotides are TGTGCCAGCCGGACGGACGCCGCTGTCCATGAGCAGTTCTTC.

This clone was found once. The chain recombines TRBV7-9 with TRBJ1-5, with D possibly TRBD1 on 6 matching bases. The germline V gene has CDR1 SEHNR and CDR2 FQNEAQ (reference sequence). The CDR3 length is 13 residues. V was cut by 5 bases and J by 4 bases, with 9 bases left in between. The CDR3 DNA follows: TGTGCCAGCAGCCAGACAGGTAATCAGCCCCAGCATTTT. Translated, it gives CASSQTGNQPQHF.

This sequence joins TRBV6-4 and TRBJ1-1; unclear D gene. Trimming took off 4 bases at V and 10 bases at J, with 19 bases between the two ends. Germline values: CDR1 MRHNA, CDR2 SNTAGT. The CDR3 has 14 residues. CDR3 sequence (DNA): TGTGCCAGCAGTGTGGGGAACTGGCTTGGTGTAGCTTTCTTT. Translation: CASSVGNWLGVAFF.

The chain joins TRBV28 to TRBJ1-5; 7 bases align to TRBD1. V lost 6 bases, J lost 6 bases, and 5 bases stayed unmatched. CDR3 length equals 13 residues. Germline CDR1 reads MDHEN; CDR2 reads SYDVKM. The CDR3 DNA follows: TGTGCCAGCAGATCAGGGGGTACTCAGCCCCAGCATTTT. It encodes CASRSGGTQPQHF.

The gene calls are TRBV9 and TRBJ2-2, with D tentatively TRBD2 (5 bases). The CDR3 totals 14 residues. V lost 0 bases to trimming and J lost 6 bases, with 9 bases between them. The germline CDR1 and CDR2 sequences are SGDLS and YYNGEE. CDR3 sequence: CASSVGRRAGELFF. The CDR3 bases are TGTGCCAGCAGCGTAGGAAGGCGGGCCGGGGAGCTGTTTTTT.

The chain couples TRBV2 to TRBJ2-1; possibly TRBD2 for D (5 bases). Deletions cut 6 bases from V and 5 bases from J, with 20 bases between. This CDR3 has 16 amino acids. The germline CDR1 and CDR2 sequences are SNHLY and FYNNEI. The CDR3 sequence is CASSGSWTGINNEQFF. The CDR3 DNA follows: TGTGCCAGCAGCGGCAGTTGGACTGGAATCAACAATGAGCAGTTCTTC. Together with reference TRBV2 and TRBJ2-1, the CDR3 gives the full variable domain: EPEVTQTPSHQVTQMGQEVILRCVPISNHLYFYWYRQILGQKVEFLVSFYNNEISEKSEIFDDQFSVERPDGSNFTLKIRSTKLEDSAMYFCASSGSWTGINNEQFFGPGTRLTVL.

The V call is TRBV4-1, the J call TRBJ2-1, with 7 bases lining up with TRBD2. CDR1 is MGHRA, CDR2 YSYEKL, per germline. The CDR3 consists of 17 residues. V lost 0 bases, J lost 0 bases, and 5 bases stayed unmatched. Here the CDR3 reads CASSQDVGGSSYNEQFF. The CDR3 DNA follows: TGCGCCAGCAGCCAAGATGTCGGCGGGAGCTCCTACAATGAGCAGTTCTTC.

The chain links TRBV28 to TRBJ2-5, with 7 bases aligning to TRBD1. This CDR3 region has 13 residues. The V segment lost 6 bases and the J segment 3 bases; nucleotides outside the gene matches: 4. The germline V gene encodes CDR1 MDHEN and CDR2 SYDVKM. Here the CDR3 reads CASSWDREETQYF. In DNA, the CDR3 is TGTGCCAGCAGCTGGGACAGAGAAGAGACCCAGTACTTC.

Of note for this clone: Other DNA sequences of this sample code for an identical CDR3. This chain connects TRBV4-3 to TRBJ2-7; D is unclear. CDR1 and CDR2 (germline): LGHNA, YSLEER. The germline V and J ends were trimmed by 0 bases and 4 bases, with 7 bases remaining between them. This CDR3 region has 13 residues. The CDR3 nucleotides are TGCGCCAGCAGCCAAGAAGTTAGGTACGAGCAGTACTTC. Protein sequence: CASSQEVRYEQYF.